This TCR beta chain is drawn from a study of blood T cell repertoires in COVID-19. Study background: The United States, Italy and Spain were the sources of the acute and convalescent COVID-19 samples. T cells, B-cell-depleted T cells, or PBMCs supplied cDNA or gDNA.

This clone was observed once. During active infection, Seattle patients enrolled and were then monitored through disease. Source study methods: Researchers report that nucleated cell counts were estimated from reference gene primer amplification. Assay: immunoSEQ multiplex PCR; the TCRdb copy retains only in-frame clones and omits some. V and J calls and clone size come straight from that table; D and trimming were deduced from the DNA. The sample records about 82,000 clones, around 82% being singletons. Germline CDR1 KGHSH, CDR2 LQKENI. The CDR3 spans 15 residues. After removal of 3 bases from V and 7 bases from J, the junction contained 12 bases not matched to a gene.

The chain couples TRBV18 to TRBJ2-7; 7 bases match TRBD1. The TCR sequence derives from a man aged 55 to 70 with COVID-19, enrolled during active disease. Material: peripheral blood. CDR3 region: CASSPRDRRAEEQYF. The CDR3 DNA follows: TGTGCCAGCTCACCCCGGGACAGAAGGGCGGAGGAGCAGTACTTC.